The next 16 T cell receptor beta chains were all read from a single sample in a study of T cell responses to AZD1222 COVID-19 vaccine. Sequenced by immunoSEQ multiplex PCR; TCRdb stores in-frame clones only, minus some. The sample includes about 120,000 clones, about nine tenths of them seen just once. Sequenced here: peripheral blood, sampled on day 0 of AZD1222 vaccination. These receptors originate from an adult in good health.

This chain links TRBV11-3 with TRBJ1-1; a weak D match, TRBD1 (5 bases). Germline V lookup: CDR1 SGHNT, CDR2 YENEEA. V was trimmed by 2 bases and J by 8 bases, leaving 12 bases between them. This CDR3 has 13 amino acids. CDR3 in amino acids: CASSLRQGSEAFF. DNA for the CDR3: TGTGCCAGCAGCTTAAGGCAGGGCAGCGAAGCTTTCTTT.

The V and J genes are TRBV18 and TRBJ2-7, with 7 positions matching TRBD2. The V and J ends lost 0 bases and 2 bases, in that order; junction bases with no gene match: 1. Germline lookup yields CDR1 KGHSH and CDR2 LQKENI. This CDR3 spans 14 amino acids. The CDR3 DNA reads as TGTGCCAGCTCACCACCGGGACTACCCTACGAGCAGTACTTC. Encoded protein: CASSPPGLPYEQYF.

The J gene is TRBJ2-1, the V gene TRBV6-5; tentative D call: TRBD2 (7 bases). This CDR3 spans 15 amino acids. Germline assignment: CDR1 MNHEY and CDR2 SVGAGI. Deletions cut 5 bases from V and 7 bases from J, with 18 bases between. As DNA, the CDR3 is TGTGCCAGCAGTAGTGCTAGCGGACAGTTTAATGAGCAGTTCTTC. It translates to CASSSASGQFNEQFF.

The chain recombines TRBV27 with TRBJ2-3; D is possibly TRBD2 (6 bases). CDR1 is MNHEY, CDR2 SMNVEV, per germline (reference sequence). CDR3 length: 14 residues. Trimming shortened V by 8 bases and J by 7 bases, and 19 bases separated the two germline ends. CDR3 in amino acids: CASLGRGGVNTQYF. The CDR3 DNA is TGTGCCAGCTTAGGTCGAGGAGGGGTGAATACGCAGTATTTT.

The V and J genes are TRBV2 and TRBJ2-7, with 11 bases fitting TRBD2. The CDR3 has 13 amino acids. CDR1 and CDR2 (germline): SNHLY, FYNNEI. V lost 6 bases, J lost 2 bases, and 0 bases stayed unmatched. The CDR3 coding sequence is TGTGCCAGCAGGGGACTAGCGGCCTACGAGCAGTACTTC. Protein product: CASRGLAAYEQYF.

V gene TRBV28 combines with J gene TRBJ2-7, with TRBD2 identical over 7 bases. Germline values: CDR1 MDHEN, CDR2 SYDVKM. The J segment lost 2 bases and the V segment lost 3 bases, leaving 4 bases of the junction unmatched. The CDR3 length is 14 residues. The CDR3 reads CASSLGREPYEQYF. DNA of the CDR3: TGTGCCAGCAGTTTGGGGCGGGAGCCCTACGAGCAGTACTTC.

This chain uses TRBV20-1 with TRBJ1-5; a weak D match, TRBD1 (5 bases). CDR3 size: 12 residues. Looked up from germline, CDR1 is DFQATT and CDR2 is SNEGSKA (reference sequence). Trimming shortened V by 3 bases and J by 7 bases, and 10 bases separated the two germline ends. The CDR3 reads CSASRRAQPQHF. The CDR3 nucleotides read TGCAGTGCTAGTCGCAGGGCGCAGCCCCAGCATTTT.

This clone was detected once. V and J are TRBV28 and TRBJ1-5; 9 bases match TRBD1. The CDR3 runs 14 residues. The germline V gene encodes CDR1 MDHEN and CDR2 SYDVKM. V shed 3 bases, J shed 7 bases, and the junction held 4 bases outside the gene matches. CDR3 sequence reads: CASSLGQGGQPQHF. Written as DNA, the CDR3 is TGTGCCAGCAGTTTGGGACAGGGAGGGCAGCCCCAGCATTTT.

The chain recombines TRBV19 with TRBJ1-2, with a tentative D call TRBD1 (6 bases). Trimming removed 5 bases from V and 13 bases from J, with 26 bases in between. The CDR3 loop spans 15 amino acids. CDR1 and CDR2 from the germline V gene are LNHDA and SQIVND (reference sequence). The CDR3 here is CASSLGQRSDSFCTF. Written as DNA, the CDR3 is TGTGCCAGTAGTTTAGGACAGCGGAGTGATTCGTTCTGCACCTTC.

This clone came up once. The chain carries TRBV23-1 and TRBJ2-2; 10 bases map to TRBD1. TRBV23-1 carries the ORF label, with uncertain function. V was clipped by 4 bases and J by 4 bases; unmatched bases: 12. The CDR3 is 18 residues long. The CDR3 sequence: CASSLPRDRGGGTGELFF. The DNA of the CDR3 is TGCGCCAGCAGTCTCCCCCGGGACAGGGGCGGAGGCACCGGGGAGCTGTTTTTT.

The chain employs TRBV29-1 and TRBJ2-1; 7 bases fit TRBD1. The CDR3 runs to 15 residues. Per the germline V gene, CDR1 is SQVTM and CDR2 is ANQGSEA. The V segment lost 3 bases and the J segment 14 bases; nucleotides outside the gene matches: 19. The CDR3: CSVEVWIQGRNSEFF. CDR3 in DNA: TGCAGCGTTGAGGTATGGATACAGGGGCGCAACTCCGAGTTCTTC.

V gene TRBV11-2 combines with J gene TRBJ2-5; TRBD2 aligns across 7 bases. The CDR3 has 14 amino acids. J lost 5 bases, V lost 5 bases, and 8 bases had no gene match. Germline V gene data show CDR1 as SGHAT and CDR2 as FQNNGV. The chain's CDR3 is CASSAARGGETQYF. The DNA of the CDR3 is TGTGCCAGCAGCGCCGCGAGGGGAGGGGAGACCCAGTACTTC.

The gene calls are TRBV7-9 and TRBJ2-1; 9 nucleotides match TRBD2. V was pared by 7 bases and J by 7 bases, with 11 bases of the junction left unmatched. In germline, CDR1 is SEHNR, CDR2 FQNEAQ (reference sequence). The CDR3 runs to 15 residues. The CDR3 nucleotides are TGTGCCAGCACCAACTGGGTAGCGGGAGTAAATGAGCAGTTCTTC. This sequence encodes CASTNWVAGVNEQFF. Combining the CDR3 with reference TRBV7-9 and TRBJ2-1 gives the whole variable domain DTGVSQNPRHKITKRGQNVTFRCDPISEHNRLYWYRQTLGQGPEFLTYFQNEAQLEKSRLLSDRFSAERPKGSFSTLEIQRTEQGDSAMYLCASTNWVAGVNEQFFGPGTRLTVL.

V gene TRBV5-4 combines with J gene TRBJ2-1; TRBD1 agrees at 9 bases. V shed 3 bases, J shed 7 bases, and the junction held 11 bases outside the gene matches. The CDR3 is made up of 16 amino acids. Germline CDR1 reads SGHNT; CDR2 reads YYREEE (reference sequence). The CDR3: CASSSPAGTGNNEQFF. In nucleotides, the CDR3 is TGTGCCAGCAGCTCCCCCGCCGGGACAGGGAATAATGAGCAGTTCTTC.

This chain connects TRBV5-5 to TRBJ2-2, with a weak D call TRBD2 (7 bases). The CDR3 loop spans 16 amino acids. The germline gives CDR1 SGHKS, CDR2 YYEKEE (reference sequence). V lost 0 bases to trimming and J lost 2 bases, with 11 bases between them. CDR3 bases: TGTGCCAGCAGCTTGGATCGGGGGGCAAACACCGGGGAGCTGTTTTTT. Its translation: CASSLDRGANTGELFF.

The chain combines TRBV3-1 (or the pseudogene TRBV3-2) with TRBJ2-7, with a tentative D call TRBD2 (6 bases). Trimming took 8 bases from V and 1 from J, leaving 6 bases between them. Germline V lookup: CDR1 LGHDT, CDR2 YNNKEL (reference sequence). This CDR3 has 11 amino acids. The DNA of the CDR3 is TGTGCCAGCGGGGGGTCCTACGAGCAGTACTTC. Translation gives CASGGSYEQYF.